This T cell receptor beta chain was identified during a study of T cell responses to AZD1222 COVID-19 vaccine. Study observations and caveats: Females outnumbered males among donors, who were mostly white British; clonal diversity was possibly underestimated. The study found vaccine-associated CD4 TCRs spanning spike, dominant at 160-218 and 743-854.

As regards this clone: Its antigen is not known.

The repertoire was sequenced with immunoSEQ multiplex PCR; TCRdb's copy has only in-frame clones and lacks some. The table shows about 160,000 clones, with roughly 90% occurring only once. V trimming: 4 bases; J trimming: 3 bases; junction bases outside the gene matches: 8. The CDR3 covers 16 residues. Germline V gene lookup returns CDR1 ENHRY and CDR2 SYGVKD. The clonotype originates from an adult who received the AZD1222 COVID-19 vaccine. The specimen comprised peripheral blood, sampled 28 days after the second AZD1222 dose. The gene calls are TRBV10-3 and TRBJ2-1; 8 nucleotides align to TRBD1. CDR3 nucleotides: TGTGCCATCAGTGCATTCGGACAGGGATTCTACAATGAGCAGTTCTTC. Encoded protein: CAISAFGQGFYNEQFF.